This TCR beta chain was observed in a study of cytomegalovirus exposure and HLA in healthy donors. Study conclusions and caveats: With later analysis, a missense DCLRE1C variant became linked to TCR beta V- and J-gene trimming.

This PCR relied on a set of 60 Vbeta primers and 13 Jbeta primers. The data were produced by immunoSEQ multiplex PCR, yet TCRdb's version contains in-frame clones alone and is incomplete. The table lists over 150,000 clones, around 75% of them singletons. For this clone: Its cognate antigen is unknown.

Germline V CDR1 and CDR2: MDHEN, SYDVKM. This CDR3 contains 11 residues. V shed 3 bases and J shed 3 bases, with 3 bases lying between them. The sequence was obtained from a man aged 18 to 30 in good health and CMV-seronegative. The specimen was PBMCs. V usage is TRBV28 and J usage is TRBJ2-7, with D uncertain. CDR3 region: CASSFLYEQYF. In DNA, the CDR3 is TGTGCCAGCAGTTTCCTCTACGAGCAGTACTTC.